This T cell receptor (beta chain) was identified during a study of blood T cell repertoires in COVID-19. Study as a whole: Researchers got acute and convalescent COVID-19 samples from the United States, Italy and Spain. Sources were T cells, B-cell-depleted T cells, or PBMCs; the material itself was cDNA or gDNA.

Trimming cost V 2 bases and J 0 bases, with 8 bases left between them. CDR3 length: 15 residues. Germline assignment: CDR1 SGHAT and CDR2 FQNNGV. In the original analysis: Estimation of nucleated cell counts relied on the amplification of reference gene primers. Libraries were prepared by immunoSEQ multiplex PCR; TCRdb keeps only in-frame clonotypes and omits some of them. Clone size and V and J calls were adopted from that table, with D and trimming inferred from the DNA. The table records 170,000 or so clones, approximately 91% of them present only once. Notes on this clone: Other DNA sequences in the same sample also yield this CDR3.

The sequence came from a man between 50 and 59 years old with acute or convalescent COVID-19. This chain joins TRBV11-2 and TRBJ2-1, with D perhaps TRBD1 (5 bases). Sequencing was done on a sample of peripheral blood. The CDR3 DNA sequence: TGTGCCAGCAGCTTAAGTACAGGCTCCTACAATGAGCAGTTCTTC. As protein: CASSLSTGSYNEQFF.